Shown below are 3 T cell receptor beta chains from a single sample sequenced in a study of shared clonotypes between healthy human individuals. TCRdb keeps only in-frame clones here, not all; method: immunoSEQ multiplex PCR. The sample shows 300,000 to 400,000 clones, about 70% of them seen only once. Material: memory CD4+ T cells sorted from blood. Regarding subset: CD45RA-negative fraction. The origin of the receptors is a man aged 25 to 40 in good health.

This clone was seen only once. The CDR3 loop reads CASSEVSPEEQYF. CDR3 nucleotides: TGTGCCAGCAGTGAAGTTAGCCCGGAAGAGCAGTACTTC. V usage is TRBV6-1 and J usage is TRBJ2-7; D call uncertain. From germline, CDR1 is MNHNS and CDR2 SASEGT. The germline V and J ends were trimmed by 1 base and 7 bases, with 11 bases remaining between them. CDR3 length: 13 amino acids.

CDR3 DNA: TGTGCCAGCAGCTTAAGCCGGCAGAATCAGCCCCAGCATTTT. Its translation: CASSLSRQNQPQHF. V gene TRBV7-3 combines with J gene TRBJ1-5; D remains ambiguous. Trimming removed 1 base at V and 4 bases at J, with 8 bases between. The length of the CDR3 is 14 residues. The germline V gene encodes CDR1 SGHTA and CDR2 FQGTGA.

The chain recombines TRBV28 with TRBJ2-7; D perhaps matches TRBD1 (5 bases). Germline V lookup: CDR1 MDHEN, CDR2 SYDVKM. CDR3 length: 11 amino acids. The V end lost 7 bases, the J end lost 10 bases, and 14 bases lay between the germline ends. CDR3 in amino acids: CASKGQGLQYF. The DNA of the CDR3 is TGTGCCAGCAAGGGGCAGGGCCTTCAGTACTTC. The full variable domain, its missing parts supplied by reference TRBV28 and TRBJ2-7, is DVKVTQSSRYLVKRTGEKVFLECVQDMDHENMFWYRQDPGLGLRLIYFSYDVKMKEKGDIPEGYSVSREKKERFSLILESASTNQTSMYLCASKGQGLQYFGPGTRLTVT.